Ten or more counts support the clone carrying this T cell receptor beta chain. This entry is derived from a study of Graves' ophthalmopathy and Graves' hyperthyroidism. Between the trimmed V and J ends, which lost 4 bases and 4 bases, there was a span of 12 bases. The CDR3 length is 14 residues. From germline, CDR1 is MGHRA and CDR2 YSYEKL. Amplification of TCR beta CDR3 regions used RNA transcripts. RT-PCR with HTBI primers came first, then second-round multiplex PCR. TCRdb redid the calling of the multiplex PCR reads with MiXCR, one entry per CDR3 protein. This table holds a few hundred thousand distinct CDR3 sequences, roughly 15% found once.

This chain joins TRBV4-1 and TRBJ2-3; D gene unclear. The sample consisted of peripheral blood. The receptor was derived from an adult man with Graves' ophthalmopathy. CDR3 sequence (DNA): TGCGCCAGCAGCCCCAAGACCCTTTCAGATACGCAGTATTTT. Translation gives CASSPKTLSDTQYF.